Listed below are T cell receptor beta chains from one sample, sequenced in a study of shared clonotypes between healthy human individuals. The table came from immunoSEQ multiplex PCR; TCRdb's copy has only in-frame clones and leaves some out. This sample has roughly 2.1 million clones; more than 85% occur once, and the top ten carry over 1.5%. Sequencing used naive CD8+ T cells from PBMCs. The receptors stem from a young man in good health. Some clones in this sample may be carry-over from other donors' samples. The CDR3 runs from the conserved cysteine through the conserved F or W. Each record gives: J gene, D gene, clone size, V gene, CDR3 DNA, CDR3 protein. The D gene is left open where the match is weak. Rows may omit the clone size; those that give it use once, few, many or a size class.

j_gene: TRBJ2-7
d_gene: TRBD2
abundance: NA
v_gene: TRBV27
CDR3nt: TGTGCCAGCAGTTCTTCCCCGTTGCGGGAGGAACGGGGCTCCTACGAGCAGTACTTC
CDR3aa: CASSSSPLREERGSYEQYF

j_gene: TRBJ2-1
d_gene: NA
abundance: NA
v_gene: TRBV27
CDR3nt: TGTGCCAGCGCCCCGGTGCCCGTGGGTGAGCAGTTCTTC
CDR3aa: CASAPVPVGEQFF

j_gene: TRBJ1-1
d_gene: NA
abundance: NA
v_gene: TRBV7-9
CDR3nt: TGTGCCAGCAGCCTTGGACACGGGTTAACGCCTGAAGCTTTCTTT
CDR3aa: CASSLGHGLTPEAFF

j_gene: TRBJ2-1
d_gene: TRBD2
abundance: NA
v_gene: TRBV2
CDR3nt: TGTGCCAGCAGTCGTGGTAGCGGGAGAACCTACAATGAGCAGTTCTTC
CDR3aa: CASSRGSGRTYNEQFF

j_gene: TRBJ1-5
d_gene: NA
abundance: few
v_gene: TRBV6-1
CDR3nt: TGTGCCAGCAGTGAAAATCAGCCCCAGCATTTT
CDR3aa: CASSENQPQHF

j_gene: TRBJ2-1
d_gene: NA
abundance: NA
v_gene: TRBV7-9
CDR3nt: TGTGCCAGCAGCCCACAGGGAACCTACAATGAGCAGTTCTTC
CDR3aa: CASSPQGTYNEQFF

j_gene: TRBJ2-1
d_gene: NA
abundance: NA
v_gene: TRBV7-9
CDR3nt: TGTGCCAGCAGCTTAGAGGGCAGCAGCTCCTACAATGAGCAGTTCTTC
CDR3aa: CASSLEGSSSYNEQFF

j_gene: TRBJ2-5
d_gene: NA
abundance: NA
v_gene: TRBV5-1
CDR3nt: TGCGCCAGCAACCCGGCCGGGGACACAGGCGGGTACCAAGAGACCCAGTACTTC
CDR3aa: CASNPAGDTGGYQETQYF

j_gene: TRBJ2-1
d_gene: TRBD2
abundance: NA
v_gene: TRBV5-8
CDR3nt: TGTGCCAGCAGCAGGAGGCTAGCGGGCGACTCCTACAATGAGCAGTTCTTC
CDR3aa: CASSRRLAGDSYNEQFF

j_gene: TRBJ1-4
d_gene: NA
abundance: NA
v_gene: TRBV15
CDR3nt: TGTGCCACCAGCGAGGGGTGGAATGAAAAACTGTTTTTT
CDR3aa: CATSEGWNEKLFF

j_gene: TRBJ1-5
d_gene: NA
abundance: NA
v_gene: TRBV27
CDR3nt: TGTGCCAGCAGTTTAGCCAGCAGCAATCAGCCCCAGCATTTT
CDR3aa: CASSLASSNQPQHF

j_gene: TRBJ2-1
d_gene: NA
abundance: once
v_gene: TRBV18
CDR3nt: TGTGCCAGCTCACAGAATTCCCTAGATAAATACAATGAGCAGTTCTTC
CDR3aa: CASSQNSLDKYNEQFF

j_gene: TRBJ2-7
d_gene: NA
abundance: NA
v_gene: TRBV2
CDR3nt: TGTGCCAGCAGTGAGGTGTCAGACCAATACGAGCAGTACTTC
CDR3aa: CASSEVSDQYEQYF

j_gene: TRBJ1-5
d_gene: NA
abundance: NA
v_gene: TRBV19
CDR3nt: TGTGCCAGTAGTGCAAGGGATTGGAATCAGCCCCAGCATTTT
CDR3aa: CASSARDWNQPQHF

j_gene: TRBJ1-1
d_gene: NA
abundance: few
v_gene: TRBV5-1
CDR3nt: TGCGCCAGCAGCTCGACCAGACAGGACATGAACACTGAAGCTTTCTTT
CDR3aa: CASSSTRQDMNTEAFF

j_gene: TRBJ1-5
d_gene: NA
abundance: once
v_gene: TRBV27
CDR3nt: TGTGCCAGCAGTTTTGGGGGGGCCGGGAATCAGCCCCAGCATTTT
CDR3aa: CASSFGGAGNQPQHF

j_gene: TRBJ1-2
d_gene: TRBD1
abundance: NA
v_gene: TRBV6-1
CDR3nt: TGTGCCAGCAGCGCCAAGCCAGGGGACAGCATGGGCTACACCTTC
CDR3aa: CASSAKPGDSMGYTF

j_gene: TRBJ2-1
d_gene: TRBD1
abundance: NA
v_gene: TRBV9
CDR3nt: TGTGCCAGCAGCGTAGTCGGGACAGGGGACTATGAGCAGTTCTTC
CDR3aa: CASSVVGTGDYEQFF

j_gene: TRBJ2-7
d_gene: NA
abundance: NA
v_gene: TRBV27
CDR3nt: TGTGCCAGCAGTGGTCTCGCGGGTCTGACCTACGAGCAGTACTTC
CDR3aa: CASSGLAGLTYEQYF

j_gene: TRBJ2-7
d_gene: NA
abundance: NA
v_gene: TRBV14
CDR3nt: TGTGCCAGCAGCCACCTGACGGGGCCCACCTACGAGCAGTACTTC
CDR3aa: CASSHLTGPTYEQYF

j_gene: TRBJ2-3
d_gene: NA
abundance: NA
v_gene: TRBV11-2
CDR3nt: TGTGCCAGCAGCTTAGATAGGACTACACCGGATACGCAGTATTTT
CDR3aa: CASSLDRTTPDTQYF

j_gene: TRBJ2-7
d_gene: NA
abundance: NA
v_gene: TRBV27
CDR3nt: TGTGCCAGCAGTCTTGTCGGCCCAGGGGTTGGGAAATACGAGCAGTACTTC
CDR3aa: CASSLVGPGVGKYEQYF